This T cell receptor (beta chain) was retrieved from a study of blood T cells in healthy people across ages. A sample-barcoded 5' primer and a J-beta primer mix were used in a second PCR of about 7 to 11 cycles. All samples yielded 3 million or more CDR3-containing paired-end reads. Each CDR3 protein is one row after TCRdb ran MiXCR on the 5' RACE reads. Of roughly 1.6 million distinct CDR3 sequences listed, roughly 30% are singletons. As for this clonotype: Its antigen is unidentified. The junction departs from germline at one end; a sequencing error may be responsible.

Points from the study as a whole: Fewer expanded clones and more diversity marked long-lived versus aged donors. TCR beta diversity, measured per million T cells, fell in a roughly linear way with age.

Donation came from healthy Caucasian individuals in Russia who were aged 6 to 90. Germline CDR1 is MNHEY and CDR2 is SVGEGT. The CDR3 totals 18 residues. This chain joins TRBV6-2 or TRBV6-3 and TRBJ2-3; 7 bases align to TRBD2. Input material: blood. The sequence was obtained from a woman aged 30 to 39 in good health. CDR3 loop: CAISPGYGGRAQSNTQYF. Here the CDR3 DNA reads TGTGCCATCAGTCCGGGGTACGGAGGGAGGGCCCAATCAAATACGCAGTATTTT.